The present entry profiles one T cell receptor (beta chain) with its context. Its antigen remains unknown. CDR3 length equals 17 residues. Germline V gene data show CDR1 as SEHNR and CDR2 as FQNEAQ (reference sequence). J gave up 4 bases and V 6 bases, and 16 bases lay outside the gene matches. This sample is part of a study of cytomegalovirus exposure and HLA in healthy donors. Study at large: The 110 million or so unique TCR beta sequences, from around 200 million T cells, were found by an earlier analysis. General study findings and limits: Accurate HLA-A and HLA-B prediction from TCR beta sequences was reported for most subjects. An analysis was carried out at a later point. It showed that HLA-associated TCR beta chains were more clonally expanded than equally common non-associated chains. 150 or so TCR beta chains were listed as cytomegalovirus-associated.

This PCR relied on a set of 60 Vbeta primers and 13 Jbeta primers. TCRdb's table, derived via immunoSEQ multiplex PCR, lists solely in-frame clones and lacks some. The sample holds about 170,000 clones, about 65% seen once. This TCR derives from a man aged 35 to 55 in good health and CMV-seropositive. The rearrangement joins TRBV7-9 to TRBJ1-1; 8 nucleotides align to TRBD1. The sample comprised PBMCs. Here the CDR3 DNA reads TGTGCCAGCAGTTCTACCCAGGGGGCGTCTTCGTCCACTGAAGCTTTCTTT. Residues: CASSSTQGASSSTEAFF.